This entry lists 24 T cell receptor beta chains sequenced from one sample in a study of primary melanoma T cells and metastatic recurrence. Sequencing was performed with immunoSEQ multiplex PCR; in TCRdb, only in-frame clones are kept and a portion is missing. The sample consists of over 100 clones, roughly 86% of them appearing once. Sequencing used melanoma tumor tissue. The receptors originated from a human donor with melanoma.

The chain couples TRBV28 to TRBJ2-2; TRBD2 aligns across 10 bases. The CDR3 runs to 18 residues. V lost 4 bases and J lost 0; bases outside the gene matches: 8. Germline V gene data show CDR1 as MDHEN and CDR2 as SYDVKM. DNA for the CDR3: TGTGCCAGCAGTTACGATGGACTAGCGGATGCGAACACCGGGGAGCTGTTTTTT. This translates into CASSYDGLADANTGELFF.

A few counts support this clone. V is TRBV11-3 and J is TRBJ2-7; D gene ambiguous. Germline V gene sequence: CDR1 SGHNT, CDR2 YENEEA. The CDR3 is 14 residues long. Trimming stripped 5 bases from V and 4 bases from J, with 15 bases between. The CDR3 loop is CASSRFSATYEQYF. Written as DNA, the CDR3 is TGTGCCAGCAGCCGTTTCTCGGCCACATACGAGCAGTACTTC.

CDR3 DNA: TGCAGCGTTGAAGATCCCGGACAGGGGCTAGGGTACGAGCAGTACTTC. As protein: CSVEDPGQGLGYEQYF. This chain connects TRBV29-1 to TRBJ2-7; 9 nucleotides align to TRBD1. The CDR3 runs to 16 residues. Germline-derived CDR1 and CDR2 are SQVTM and ANQGSEA. V was pared by 0 bases and J by 4 bases, with 10 bases of the junction left unmatched.

The chain uses TRBV18 and TRBJ1-6, with a weak D call TRBD1 (5 bases). The V gene lost 3 bases and the J gene lost 0 bases, with 12 bases spanning the gap. This CDR3 comprises 17 residues. Germline V CDR1 and CDR2: KGHSH, LQKENI. This CDR3 reads CASSPGPGSSYNSPLHF. The CDR3 DNA is TGTGCCAGCTCACCCGGCCCAGGGAGCTCCTATAATTCACCCCTCCACTTT.

The chain is built from TRBV11-3 and TRBJ2-3, with D perhaps matching TRBD2 (5 bases). Germline V gene lookup returns CDR1 SGHNT and CDR2 YENEEA. The CDR3 has 14 amino acids. Trimming took off 6 bases at V and 2 bases at J, with 12 bases between the two ends. The CDR3 DNA sequence: TGTGCCAGCAGTTCTGTAGCGAACACAGATACGCAGTATTTT. Translated, it gives CASSSVANTDTQYF. The full variable domain, its missing parts supplied by reference TRBV11-3 and TRBJ2-3, is EAGVVQSPRYKIIEKKQPVAFWCNPISGHNTLYWYLQNLGQGPELLIRYENEEAVDDSQLPKDRFSAERLKGVDSTLKIQPAELGDSAVYLCASSSVANTDTQYFGPGTRLTVL.

The chain has TRBV19 and TRBJ2-7; D uncertain. Germline V gene data show CDR1 as LNHDA and CDR2 as SQIVND (reference sequence). This CDR3 has 13 residues. The V end lost 3 bases, the J end lost 6 bases, and 12 bases lay between the germline ends. The DNA of the CDR3 is TGTGCCAGTAGTATCAGCGATTTTTCCGAGCAGTACTTC. Translating it yields CASSISDFSEQYF.

This chain joins TRBV6-8 and TRBJ1-5, with D possibly matching TRBD1 (6 bases). Per germline, CDR1 MNHGY and CDR2 SAAAGT. The CDR3 contains 14 residues. Trimming cost V 5 bases and J 5 bases, with 13 bases left between them. In nucleotides, the CDR3 is TGTGCCAGCAGTCCCAGGGGCGGGGATCAGCCCCAGCATTTT. This codes for CASSPRGGDQPQHF.

The chain has TRBV10-2 and TRBJ2-2; D may be TRBD2 (5 bases). V lost 7 bases and J lost 3, with 9 bases in between. This CDR3 contains 13 residues. Germline assignment: CDR1 WSHSY and CDR2 SAAADI. The CDR3: CASMPSYTGELFF. The DNA of the CDR3 is TGCGCCAGCATGCCTAGCTACACCGGGGAGCTGTTTTTT.

The V gene is TRBV18, the J gene TRBJ1-2; 12 bases agree with TRBD1. The CDR3 totals 14 residues. The V gene's germline CDR1 is KGHSH and CDR2 LQKENI. J gave up 8 bases and V 3 bases, and 4 bases lay outside the gene matches. CDR3 protein: CASSPGTGGDGYTF. In DNA form, the CDR3 reads TGTGCCAGCTCACCCGGGACAGGGGGCGACGGCTACACCTTC.

The chain carries TRBV15 and TRBJ1-2; the D gene is possibly TRBD1 (5 bases). V lost 5 bases to trimming and J lost 4 bases, with 17 bases between them. CDR1 is LNHNV and CDR2 is YYDKDF in the germline V gene (reference sequence). This CDR3 has 15 residues. In DNA form, the CDR3 reads TGTGCCACCAGCCCCCATCGGGGGGACCCCTATGGCTACACCTTC. Encoded protein: CATSPHRGDPYGYTF.

The chain uses TRBV1 and TRBJ2-1. TRBV1 is annotated as a pseudogene. CDR3 size: 15 residues. This CDR3 is CTSSHRTGSRNEQFF. CDR3 sequence (DNA): TGCACCAGCAGCCATCGGACCGGGTCCCGCAATGAGCAGTTCTTC.

The chain uses TRBV2 and TRBJ2-3; TRBD2 aligns across 11 bases. V trimming: 8 bases; J trimming: 1 base; junction bases outside the gene matches: 11. Germline V gene data show CDR1 as SNHLY and CDR2 as FYNNEI. This CDR3 is built from 17 residues. CDR3 nucleotide sequence: TGTGCCAGCCGACCCTCACTAGCGGGGGCCCGCACAGATACGCAGTATTTT. Its protein product is CASRPSLAGARTDTQYF.

CDR3 nucleotides: TGTGCCAGCAGCGTAGCAGGTGATCAGCCCCAGCATTTT. Protein: CASSVAGDQPQHF. The J gene is TRBJ1-5, the V gene TRBV9; D is undetermined. V was trimmed by 0 bases and J by 5 bases, leaving 6 bases between them. Germline V lookup: CDR1 SGDLS, CDR2 YYNGEE. The CDR3 totals 13 residues.

With regard to this clone: One end of the junction varies from germline; a read error may be responsible. The CDR3 nucleotides are TGCGCCAGCAGCCAATGGCAGACTGAGGCTAATTCACCCCTCTACTTT. Translating it yields CASSQWQTEANSPLYF. V and J are TRBV23-1 and TRBJ1-6; no reliable D call. TRBV23-1 is recorded as an ORF, its role being uncertain. This CDR3 has 16 residues.

The rearrangement uses TRBV28 and TRBJ2-3; D unclear. The germline CDR1 and CDR2 sequences are MDHEN and SYDVKM. V lost 0 bases and J lost 6, with 7 bases in between. The CDR3 has 13 residues. Written as DNA, the CDR3 is TGTGCCAGCAGTTTATGGACCACGGATACGCAGTATTTT. It codes for CASSLWTTDTQYF.

V gene TRBV19 combines with J gene TRBJ2-3; no firm D call. The V gene's germline CDR1 is LNHDA and CDR2 SQIVND (reference sequence). Trimming removed 5 bases from V and 0 bases from J, with 6 bases in between. This CDR3 is built from 13 residues. The CDR3: CASSPVSTDTQYF. In nucleotides, the CDR3 is TGTGCCAGTAGTCCAGTAAGCACAGATACGCAGTATTTT.

V is TRBV6-8 and J is TRBJ2-5, with D possibly being TRBD1 (6 bases). V shed 5 bases and J shed 2 bases, with 12 bases lying between them. Germline CDR1 reads MNHGY; CDR2 reads SAAAGT. The CDR3 has 14 residues. Here the CDR3 reads CASSTWDTQETQYF. CDR3 nucleotides: TGTGCCAGCAGTACCTGGGACACGCAAGAGACCCAGTACTTC.

The rearrangement uses TRBV7-4 and TRBJ2-3; D call uncertain. This CDR3 has 13 residues. V was cut by 6 bases and J by 6 bases, with 13 bases left in between. Germline CDR1 SGHVT, CDR2 SQSDAQ. CDR3 sequence: CASSSNHPDTQYF. CDR3 DNA: TGTGCCAGCAGTTCTAACCACCCGGATACGCAGTATTTT.

This clone was picked up one time. The J gene is TRBJ2-1, the V gene TRBV19; unclear D gene. Trimming removed 2 bases at V and 3 bases at J, with 11 bases between. CDR3 length equals 15 residues. CDR1 LNHDA and CDR2 SQIVND come from the germline V gene (reference sequence). CDR3 nucleotide sequence: TGTGCCAGTAGTATATCAGACACCCGCTACAATGAGCAGTTCTTC. Its protein product is CASSISDTRYNEQFF.

The chain carries TRBV6-8 and TRBJ1-2; TRBD1 is a possible D gene (6 bases). CDR1 and CDR2 from the germline V gene are MNHGY and SAAAGT. This CDR3 has 13 amino acids. The germline V and J ends were trimmed by 8 bases and 1 base, with 11 bases remaining between them. The CDR3 nucleotides are TGTGCCAGCCCGGGACAAAGTAACTATGGCTACACCTTC. This sequence encodes CASPGQSNYGYTF.

The rearrangement links TRBV15 to TRBJ2-7; D is possibly TRBD2 (5 bases). The V gene lost 0 bases and the J gene lost 0 bases, with 9 bases spanning the gap. This CDR3 spans 15 amino acids. The germline V gene encodes CDR1 LNHNV and CDR2 YYDKDF (reference sequence). For the CDR3, the DNA is TGTGCCACCAGCAGAGAAGGACTGGACTCCTACGAGCAGTACTTC. Its protein product is CATSREGLDSYEQYF.

V gene TRBV2 combines with J gene TRBJ1-2; TRBD1 matches at 9 bases. The length of the CDR3 is 14 residues. The J segment lost 5 bases and the V segment lost 7 bases, leaving 8 bases of the junction unmatched. Germline assignment: CDR1 SNHLY and CDR2 FYNNEI. The CDR3 region is CASTPQGAGYGYTF. The CDR3 DNA is TGTGCCAGCACCCCACAGGGGGCGGGTTATGGCTACACCTTC.

The chain employs TRBV14 and TRBJ1-4; D uncertain. Germline V lookup: CDR1 SGHDN, CDR2 FVKESK. The CDR3 contains 17 residues. V shed 1 base and J shed 0 bases, with 12 bases lying between them. CDR3 bases: TGTGCCAGCAGCCAAGGATCCAGGCGCGCAACTAATGAAAAACTGTTTTTT. Translation gives CASSQGSRRATNEKLFF.

The CDR3 sequence: CATEAADTEAFF. Here the CDR3 DNA reads TGTGCCACCGAGGCGGCCGACACTGAAGCTTTCTTT. V usage is TRBV6-8 and J usage is TRBJ1-1; no clear D gene. This CDR3 has 12 amino acids. CDR1 is MNHGY, CDR2 SAAAGT, per germline. Trimming took 10 bases from V and 3 from J, leaving 12 bases between them.